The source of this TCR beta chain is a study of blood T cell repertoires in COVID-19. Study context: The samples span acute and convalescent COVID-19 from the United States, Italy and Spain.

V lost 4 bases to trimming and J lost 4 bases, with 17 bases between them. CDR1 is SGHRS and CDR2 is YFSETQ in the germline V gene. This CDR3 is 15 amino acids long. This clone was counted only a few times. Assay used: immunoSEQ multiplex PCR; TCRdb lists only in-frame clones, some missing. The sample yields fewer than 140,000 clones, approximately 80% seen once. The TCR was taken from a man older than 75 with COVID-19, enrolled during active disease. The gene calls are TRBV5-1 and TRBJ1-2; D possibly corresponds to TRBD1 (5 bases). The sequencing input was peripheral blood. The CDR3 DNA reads TGCGCCAGCAGCCCCCAGGACATGGTGGCCTATGGCTACACCTTC. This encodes CASSPQDMVAYGYTF.